This T cell receptor beta chain was found in a study of T-cell reconstitution after alpha-beta-depleted transplantation in children. The V gene's germline CDR1 is MNHNS and CDR2 SASEGT. This CDR3 has 15 amino acids. Many counts were recorded for this clonotype. One end of the junction fails to match germline, which may point to a read error. Unique molecular identifiers were incorporated into the prepared TCRbeta library. TCRdb ran MiXCR on the PCR reads and lists one entry per CDR3 protein. The data show some 200,000 distinct CDR3 sequences, about 9.2% seen once. The source material was PBMCs from the stem cell graft donor, sampled from the stem cell graft. This receptor was identified in a human donor who donated a stem cell graft to a child with acute lymphoblastic leukemia. This chain uses TRBV6-1 with TRBJ1-4; 8 bases fit TRBD1. This CDR3 reads CASREGRTGSEKLFF. The DNA of the CDR3 is TGTGCCAGCAGGGAAGGTAGGACAGGGAGCGAAAAACTGTTTTTT.